This TCR beta chain was captured in a study of PD-L1 blockade in urothelial cancer. Looking at the study overall: It was at 3 weeks (second dose) and 6 weeks after treatment start that blood was analyzed.

Germline CDR1 reads SQVTM; CDR2 reads ANQGSEA. This CDR3 is built from 15 residues. Trimming left V 1 base short and J 2 bases short, with 14 bases between. Whole-study results and caveats: Clonality of blood TCR below the median before treatment predicted better survival.

Comment on this clone: Its antigen is undetermined.

Time point noted: pretreatment peripheral blood. Individual patients had between 1 and 8 samples, taken pretreatment and on-treatment. Added to each PCR by spiking were synthetic TCR analog templates. Profiled with immunoSEQ multiplex PCR; TCRdb holds only in-frame clones, not every one. This sample has more than 35,000 clones, with roughly nine tenths found just once. The V gene is TRBV29-1, the J gene TRBJ1-1; the D gene is possibly TRBD1 (5 bases). This TCR was recovered from a woman aged 55-70 years with urothelial cancer. This material consisted of PBMCs, taken around atezolizumab (anti-PD-L1) treatment. The CDR3 DNA reads TGCAGCGTTGAAGGAGACGGGGGGGGAAACACTGAAGCTTTCTTT. It yields the protein CSVEGDGGGNTEAFF.